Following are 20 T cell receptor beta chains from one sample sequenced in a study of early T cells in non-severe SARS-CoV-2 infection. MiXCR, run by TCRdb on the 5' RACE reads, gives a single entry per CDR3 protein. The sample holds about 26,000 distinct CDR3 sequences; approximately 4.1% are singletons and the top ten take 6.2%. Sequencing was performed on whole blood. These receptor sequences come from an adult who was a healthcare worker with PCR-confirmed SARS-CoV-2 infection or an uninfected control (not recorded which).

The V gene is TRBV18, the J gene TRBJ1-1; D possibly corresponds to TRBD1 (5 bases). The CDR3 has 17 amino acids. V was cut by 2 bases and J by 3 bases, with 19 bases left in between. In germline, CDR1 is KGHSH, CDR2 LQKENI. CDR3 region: CASSPILGRVGDTEAFF. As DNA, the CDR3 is TGTGCCAGCTCACCAATACTTGGTCGAGTGGGGGACACTGAAGCTTTCTTT.

The CDR3 DNA is TGTGCCAGCAGCCAAGGAACGGTCCTCGGGGAGCTGTTTTTT. It yields the protein CASSQGTVLGELFF. The chain joins TRBV3-1 to TRBJ2-2; D not resolved. V was clipped by 1 base and J by 7 bases, with 10 bases between them. Germline V gene data show CDR1 as LGHDT and CDR2 as YNNKEL (reference sequence). The CDR3 covers 14 residues.

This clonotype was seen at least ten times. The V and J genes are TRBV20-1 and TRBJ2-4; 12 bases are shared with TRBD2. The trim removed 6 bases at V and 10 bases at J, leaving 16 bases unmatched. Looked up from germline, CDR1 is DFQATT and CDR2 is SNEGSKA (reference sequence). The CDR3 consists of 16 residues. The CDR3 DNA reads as TGCAGTGCCCCTCGACGGACTAGCGGGATTCTATGGATTCAGTACTTC. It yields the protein CSAPRRTSGILWIQYF.

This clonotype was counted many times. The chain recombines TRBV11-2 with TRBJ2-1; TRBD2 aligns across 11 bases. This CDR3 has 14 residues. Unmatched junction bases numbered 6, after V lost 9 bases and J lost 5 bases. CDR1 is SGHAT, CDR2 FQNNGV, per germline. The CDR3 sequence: CASIAGGFHNEQFF. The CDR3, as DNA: TGTGCCAGTATAGCGGGAGGGTTTCACAATGAGCAGTTCTTC. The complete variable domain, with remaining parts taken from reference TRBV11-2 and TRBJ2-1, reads EAGVAQSPRYKIIEKRQSVAFWCNPISGHATLYWYQQILGQGPKLLIQFQNNGVVDDSQLPKDRFSAERLKGVDSTLKIQPAKLEDSAVYLCASIAGGFHNEQFFGPGTRLTVL.

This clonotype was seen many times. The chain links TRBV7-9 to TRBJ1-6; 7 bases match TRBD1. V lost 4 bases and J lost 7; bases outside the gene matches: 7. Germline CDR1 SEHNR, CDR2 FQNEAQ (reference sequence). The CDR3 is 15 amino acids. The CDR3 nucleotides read TGTGCCAGCAGCTCCGCGGGACAGCCCAATTCACCCCTCCACTTT. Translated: CASSSAGQPNSPLHF.

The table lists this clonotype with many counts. CDR3 DNA sequence: TGTGCCAGCAGCCAAGATGGGGGCGCAGACACTGAAGCTTTCTTT. Residues: CASSQDGGADTEAFF. The chain links TRBV3-1 to TRBJ1-1; possibly TRBD1 for D (6 bases). With 0 bases removed from V and 3 bases from J, the gap between germline ends came to 11 bases. Germline-derived CDR1 and CDR2 are LGHDT and YNNKEL (reference sequence). The CDR3 loop spans 15 amino acids.

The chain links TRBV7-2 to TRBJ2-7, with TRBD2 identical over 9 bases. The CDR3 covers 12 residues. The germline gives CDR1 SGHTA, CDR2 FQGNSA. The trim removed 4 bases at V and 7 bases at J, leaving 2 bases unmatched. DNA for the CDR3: TGTGCCAGCAGCTACGGACTAGCGGAGCAGTACTTC. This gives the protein CASSYGLAEQYF.

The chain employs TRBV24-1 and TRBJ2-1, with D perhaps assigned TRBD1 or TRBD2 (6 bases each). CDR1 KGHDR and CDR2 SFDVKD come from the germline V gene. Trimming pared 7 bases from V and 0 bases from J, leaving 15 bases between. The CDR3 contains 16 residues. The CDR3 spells CATSRAGGNSYNEQFF. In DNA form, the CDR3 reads TGTGCCACCAGCCGAGCCGGGGGCAACTCCTACAATGAGCAGTTCTTC.

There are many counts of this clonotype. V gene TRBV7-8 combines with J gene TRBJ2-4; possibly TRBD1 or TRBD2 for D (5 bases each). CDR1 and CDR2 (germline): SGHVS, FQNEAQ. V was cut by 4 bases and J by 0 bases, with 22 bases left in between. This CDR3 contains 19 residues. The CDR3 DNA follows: TGTGCCAGCAGCTCGGGGCCCCTCCTGACCGTTCTAGCCAAAAACATTCAGTACTTC. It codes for CASSSGPLLTVLAKNIQYF.

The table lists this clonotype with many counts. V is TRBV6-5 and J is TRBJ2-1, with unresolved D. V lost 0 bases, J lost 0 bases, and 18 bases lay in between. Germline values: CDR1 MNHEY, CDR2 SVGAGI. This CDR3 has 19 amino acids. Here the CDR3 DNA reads TGTGCCAGCAGTTACTCGAGATTTGCAGCGCAGAGCTCCTACAATGAGCAGTTCTTC. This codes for CASSYSRFAAQSSYNEQFF.

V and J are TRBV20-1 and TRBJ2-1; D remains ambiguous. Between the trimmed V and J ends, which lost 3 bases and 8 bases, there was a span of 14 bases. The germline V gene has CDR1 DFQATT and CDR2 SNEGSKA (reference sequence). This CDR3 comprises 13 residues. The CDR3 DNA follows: TGCAGTGCTAGGGGAATCGCTACCGATGAGCAGTTCTTC. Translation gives CSARGIATDEQFF.

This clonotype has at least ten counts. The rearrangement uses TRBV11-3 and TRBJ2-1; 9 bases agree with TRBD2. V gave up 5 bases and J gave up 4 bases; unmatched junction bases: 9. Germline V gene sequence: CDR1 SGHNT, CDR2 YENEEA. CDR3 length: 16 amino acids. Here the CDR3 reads CASSVSGTSNYNEQFF. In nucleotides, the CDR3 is TGTGCCAGCAGCGTATCCGGGACTAGCAATTACAATGAGCAGTTCTTC.

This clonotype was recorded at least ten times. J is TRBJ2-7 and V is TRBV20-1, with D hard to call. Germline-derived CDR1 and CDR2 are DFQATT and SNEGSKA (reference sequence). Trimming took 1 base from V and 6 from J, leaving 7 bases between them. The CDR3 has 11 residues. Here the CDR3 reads CSARAAFEQYF. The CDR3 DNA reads TGCAGTGCTAGAGCTGCCTTCGAGCAGTACTTC.

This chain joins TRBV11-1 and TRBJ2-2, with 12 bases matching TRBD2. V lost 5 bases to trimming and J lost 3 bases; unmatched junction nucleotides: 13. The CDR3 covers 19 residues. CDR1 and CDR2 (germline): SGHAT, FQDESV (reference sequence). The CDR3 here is CASSTSSGRASVYTGELFF. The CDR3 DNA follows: TGTGCCAGCAGCACATCTAGCGGGAGGGCCTCAGTTTACACCGGGGAGCTGTTTTTT. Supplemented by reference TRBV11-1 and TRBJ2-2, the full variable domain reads EAEVAQSPRYKITEKSQAVAFWCDPISGHATLYWYRQILGQGPELLVQFQDESVVDDSQLPKDRFSAERLKGVDSTLKIQPAELGDSAMYLCASSTSSGRASVYTGELFFGEGSRLTVL.

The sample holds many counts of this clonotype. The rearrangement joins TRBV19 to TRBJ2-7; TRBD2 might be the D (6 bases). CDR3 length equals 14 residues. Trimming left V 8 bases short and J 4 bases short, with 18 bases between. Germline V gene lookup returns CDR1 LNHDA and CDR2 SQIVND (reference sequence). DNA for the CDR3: TGTGCCAGTTCCCACGTCGGGAGCAAGTACGAGCAGTACTTC. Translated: CASSHVGSKYEQYF.

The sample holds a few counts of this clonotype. CDR3 in DNA: TGTGCCAGCATCCCGGACGGGTGGGGGGGAGAGCAGTACTTC. Translated: CASIPDGWGGEQYF. The V gene is TRBV25-1, the J gene TRBJ2-7, with 7 bases that match TRBD2. After removal of 7 bases from V and 7 bases from J, the junction contained 13 bases not matched to a gene. The CDR3 runs 14 residues. Germline-derived CDR1 and CDR2 are MGHDK and SYGVNS.

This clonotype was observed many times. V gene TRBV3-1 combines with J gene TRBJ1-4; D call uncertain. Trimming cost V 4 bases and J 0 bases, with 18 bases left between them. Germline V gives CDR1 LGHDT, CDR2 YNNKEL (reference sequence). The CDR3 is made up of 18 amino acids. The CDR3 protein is CASSPGRSSFATNEKLFF. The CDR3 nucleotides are TGTGCCAGCAGCCCGGGGAGATCCAGTTTTGCAACTAATGAAAAACTGTTTTTT.

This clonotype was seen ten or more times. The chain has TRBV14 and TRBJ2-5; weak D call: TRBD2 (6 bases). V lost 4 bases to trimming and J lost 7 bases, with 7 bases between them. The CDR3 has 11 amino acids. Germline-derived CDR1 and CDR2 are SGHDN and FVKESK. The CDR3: CASSPGVTQYF. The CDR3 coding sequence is TGTGCCAGCAGCCCGGGGGTGACCCAGTACTTC.

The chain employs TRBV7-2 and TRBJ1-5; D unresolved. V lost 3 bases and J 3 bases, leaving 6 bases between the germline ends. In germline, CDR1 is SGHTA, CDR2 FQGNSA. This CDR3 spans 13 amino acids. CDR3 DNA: TGTGCCAGCAGCTTCTCCAACAATCAGCCCCAGCATTTT. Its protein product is CASSFSNNQPQHF. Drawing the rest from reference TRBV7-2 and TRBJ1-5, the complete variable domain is GAGVSQSPSNKVTEKGKDVELRCDPISGHTALYWYRQSLGQGLEFLIYFQGNSAPDKSGLPSDRFSAERTGGSVSTLTIQRTQQEDSAVYLCASSFSNNQPQHFGDGTRLSIL.

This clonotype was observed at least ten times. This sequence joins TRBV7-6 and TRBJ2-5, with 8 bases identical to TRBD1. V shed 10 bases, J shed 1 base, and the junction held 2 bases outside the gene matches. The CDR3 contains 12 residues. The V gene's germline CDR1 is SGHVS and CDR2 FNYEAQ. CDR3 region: CAIDRGQETQYF. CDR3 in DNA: TGTGCCATCGACAGGGGCCAAGAGACCCAGTACTTC.